The subject of this entry is one TCR beta chain. This clone is a singleton in its sample. No cognate antigen has been identified for it. Per-base quality was not reported, and no clone a single base away is much larger than it. TCRbeta CDR3 regions were amplified from genomic DNA using the immunoSEQ Assay, a bias-controlled multiplex PCR. The authors' analysis ran thus. Within the assay, amplification of reference gene primers was used to estimate how many nucleated cells each sample contained. To quantify the absolute abundance of each unique TCRbeta CDR3 rearrangement, sequence reads were collapsed and filtered. Productive Simpson clonality was computed per sample as the square root of Simpson's diversity index over productive rearrangements. TCRdb stores this immuneACCESS table with in-frame sequences only. Part of the clones is absent; in the studies checked, under half of the shortfall reflects unresolved V genes, and no reason is known for the rest. The V and J calls and clone size were taken over from that table, and D and trimming were inferred from the DNA. The sample contains approximately 100,000 clones, around 84% of them found a single time. The top ten hold 2.1% of the sample.

The CDR3, from cysteine to phenylalanine, totals 14 residues. Only the CDR3 DNA stays, 42 bases, in frame from base 1. From a lookup of the germline V gene, CDR1 and CDR2 are MDHEN and SYDVKM. Trimming takes 6 bases off V and 9 bases off J; junction bases not matched to a gene: 5. Whole blood was collected in K2EDTA tubes by collaborating institutions according to the institutions' own protocols. For TCRbeta analysis, collaborators shipped samples in one of three forms: frozen whole blood, isolated PBMCs, or DNA extracted from either of those sample types. This record comes from a study of blood T cell repertoires in COVID-19 (dated by TCRdb to 2020 to 2022). For context, the study as a whole: The collaborator samples originated in the United States, Italy and Spain and spanned the acute and convalescent phases of COVID-19. The material from the prospective study consisted of cDNA or gDNA derived from T cells, B-cell-depleted T cells, or PBMCs. Deeply sampled blood TCRbeta repertoires from subjects exposed to, actively infected with, or recovered from COVID-19 were included in the dataset. The repertoires were made available in a free public database intended to serve as a resource for research on the immune response to SARS-CoV-2. The samples were drawn from two sources: the first 160 participants of the ongoing ImmuneRACE study, and 1,200 or so subjects contributed by 6 global collaborators. Sample metadata almost always included a de-identified subject ID, COVID-19 status, age in years and sex. Where available, HLA class I and class II types were taken from metadata supplied by the sample provider and were not determined by assay-based typing. General conclusions and limits of the study: Clinical and demographic metadata were provided uncurated, with the amount varying by source and participant.

The sequence links TRBV28 to TRBJ2-1; 13 junctional bases match TRBD2. The clonotype originates from a human donor in a cohort sampled during active COVID-19. The sample comprised peripheral blood. The CDR3 region has the sequence CASSTSGGALEQFF. Here is the DNA: TGTGCCAGCAGCACTAGCGGGGGGGCCCTTGAGCAGTTCTTC.